The sequence of this T cell receptor beta chain was determined in a study of T-cell memory formation after mild COVID-19. TCRdb itself ran the 5' RACE reads through MiXCR, one entry per CDR3 protein. The sample has roughly 130,000 distinct CDR3 sequences; 16% are singletons. The V gene's germline CDR1 is SGHRS and CDR2 YFSETQ. The ends were cut back, 4 bases at V and 1 base at J, with 14 bases in the middle. The CDR3 is 15 residues long. Study results and caveats: Within pre-infection memory, some responding clones were found, suggesting cross-reactive memory joined. Proof of SARS-CoV-2 specificity was absent for the second-wave clones that crested on day 37. Mostly located in CM and EM were contracting CD4+ clones, with contracting CD8+ clones located in EMRA.

Points on this clonotype: Its antigen remains unknown.

The V call is TRBV5-1, the J call TRBJ2-5, with D perhaps assigned TRBD1 or TRBD2 (7 bases each). Sequencing used PBMCs or a T cell subset sorted from them (not recorded which). This TCR came from an adult woman who had mild COVID-19 (a few samples of this study predate the infection). Cell type and time point are not known. For the CDR3, the DNA is TGCGCCAGCAGCCCAGGGGGGGCTGTCCAAGAGACCCAGTACTTC. Translated, it gives CASSPGGAVQETQYF.